Below are 6 T cell receptor beta chains sequenced from a single sample in a study of blood T cell repertoires in COVID-19. Clones were sequenced by immunoSEQ multiplex PCR, and TCRdb holds only the in-frame ones, with some missing. The sample holds fewer than 150,000 clones, more than 70% seen once. Sequencing was carried out using peripheral blood. The receptors shown here come from a woman in her fifties or sixties with COVID-19, enrolled during active disease.

The chain links TRBV6-6 to TRBJ1-6; TRBD1 aligns across 9 bases. This CDR3 spans 16 amino acids. J gave up 7 bases and V 2 bases, and 6 bases lay outside the gene matches. Germline CDR1 is MNHNY and CDR2 is SVGAGI (reference sequence). In DNA, the CDR3 is TGTGCCAGCAGTTACCTCCAGGGACAGGGAAATTCACCCCTCCACTTT. Translation: CASSYLQGQGNSPLHF.

This clone has just one count. The V call is TRBV4-1, the J call TRBJ2-3, with 7 nucleotides matching TRBD2. After removal of 4 bases from V and 2 bases from J, the junction contained 15 bases not matched to a gene. There are 18 residues in the CDR3. CDR1 is MGHRA and CDR2 is YSYEKL in the germline V gene. Here the CDR3 reads CASSPRKDSGLSTDTQYF. CDR3 DNA sequence: TGCGCCAGCAGCCCCCGAAAGGATAGCGGGCTTTCCACAGATACGCAGTATTTT.

J is TRBJ2-7 and V is TRBV9; the match to TRBD2 covers 7 bases. The CDR3 loop spans 13 amino acids. Trimming at V came to 4 bases and at J to 5 bases, leaving 6 bases not matched to a gene. Germline-derived CDR1 and CDR2 are SGDLS and YYNGEE. The DNA for the CDR3 is TGTGCCAGCAGCCTAGCGGTGAGTAACGAGCAGTACTTC. Its translation is CASSLAVSNEQYF.

The rearrangement joins TRBV5-1 to TRBJ2-3; 8 nucleotides match TRBD1. This CDR3 region has 16 residues. Trimming at V came to 4 bases and at J to 2 bases, leaving 9 bases not matched to a gene. Germline CDR1 is SGHRS and CDR2 is YFSETQ. The CDR3 reads CASSLLGQAATDTQYF. The CDR3, as DNA: TGCGCCAGCAGCCTTTTGGGACAGGCGGCCACAGATACGCAGTATTTT.

This clone was seen a single time. V is TRBV19 and J is TRBJ2-5; 7 bases line up with TRBD1. Germline V gene sequence: CDR1 LNHDA, CDR2 SQIVND (reference sequence). The CDR3 has 14 residues. V lost 5 bases, J lost 2 bases, and 5 bases stayed unmatched. CDR3 nucleotide sequence: TGTGCCAGTAGTGCGAGGACAGGTCAAGAGACCCAGTACTTC. Its protein product is CASSARTGQETQYF.

The rearrangement joins TRBV6-1 to TRBJ1-2; 9 nucleotides agree with TRBD1. Trimming at V came to 6 bases and at J to 8 bases, leaving 7 bases not matched to a gene. In germline, CDR1 is MNHNS, CDR2 SASEGT. CDR3 length equals 13 residues. The CDR3 DNA follows: TGTGCCAGCAGCAAACAGGGGGCAGGAGGCTACACCTTC. Translated, it gives CASSKQGAGGYTF.